This T cell receptor (beta chain) emerged from a study of tumor and adjacent non-tumor tissue in lung cancer (dated by TCRdb to the late 2010s). Some background on the complete study: Of the cohort, 11 to 12 patients had adenocarcinoma, 2 had squamous cell carcinoma and 1 had small cell lung cancer. TCRbeta CDR3 sequencing was performed on a few dozen paired specimens, with one tumor sample and one normal lung sample collected per patient. The study compared bulk TCRbeta repertoires from lung tumor tissue and matched distant non-tumor lung tissue of about 15 lung cancer patients. Sequencing generated a total of 125,075,908 productive TCRbeta reads, averaging around 4.2 million reads per sample. The 15 or so patients were aged roughly 30 to 80 years, included approximately ten men and 5 women, and had TNM stage I to III disease.

Results the study describes overall, beyond this receptor: TCR diversity was significantly higher in younger patients, and higher tumor TCR diversity was associated with shorter overall and disease-free survival. Tumor tissue showed significantly higher TCR diversity (inverse Simpson) than normal lung tissue, at 431.37 vs 166.20 (P = 0.0075, Mann-Whitney U test). The methods do not name the sequencing platform or mention unique molecular identifiers. Because peripheral blood was not sequenced, the blood TCRbeta repertoires of the lung cancer patients in the study went unexamined. With only roughly 14 patients in the cohort, the authors noted that larger samples and more detailed clinical data are needed. The top 100 clones made up a significantly larger cumulative share of the repertoire in normal lung than in tumor tissue.

Preparation of the library involved multiplex PCR. TCRdb names Illumina HiSeq 2500 as the instrument used. TCRbeta libraries were constructed through three rounds of nested PCR with primers (Table S4) according to protocols modified from ARM-PCR. Before sequencing, PCR products of 200-500 bp were excised from the gel and purified with the QIAquick gel extraction kit. The authors' pipeline ran thus. Reads were cleaned with Trimmomatic, merged with FLASH into complete CDR3 sequences, and assigned to V(D)J germline segments with MiTCR. VDJtools was used to compute clonal diversity as the inverse Simpson's index. In-frame sequences lacking a premature stop codon were counted as productive reads. The public reads were reanalyzed by TCRdb: fastp trimming at Q25, MiXCR alignment, in-frame beta chains only. Records with the same CDR3 protein are collapsed into one entry carrying the most frequent genes and DNA. TCRdb's processing, not the study's, gives the V and J calls here. For this sample there are 65,000 to 75,000 distinct CDR3 sequences; around 76% appear just once. 40% to 55% of the sample is taken by the ten largest.

Notes on this clonotype: Its antigen is still unknown. This clone may be a read error of a much larger clone one base away.

As encoded in the germline V gene, CDR1 is MDHEN while CDR2 is SYDVKM. Trimming at the junction amounts to 8 bases on V and 0 bases on J, and the germline ends lie 16 bases apart. From cysteine to phenylalanine, the CDR3 is 15 amino acids long. Just CDR3 DNA is preserved here, 45 bases in frame from base 1. RNA was isolated from bulk, unsorted tissue, and RNA quality was assessed with a NanoDrop ND-1000 and an Agilent 2100. The normal lung samples consisted of distant non-tumor tissue collected more than 3 cm from the tumor edge. Donors were newly diagnosed lung cancer patients admitted for thoracic surgery in China between August and November 2014, without prior chemotherapy. The study excluded patients who had received radiotherapy or chemotherapy before or who had another cancer at the same time. Surgical tissue pieces of roughly 1-2 cm3 were preserved in RNAlater solution and stored at -80 °C until use.

The V and J genes are TRBV28 and TRBJ1-1; no D gene can be assigned with confidence. Sequencing used distant non-tumor lung tissue. The receptor comes from a man in his 60s with non-small cell lung cancer. The CDR3 region reads CASPPSSGLNTEAFF. DNA sequence: TGTGCCAGCCCACCCTCCAGTGGATTGAACACTGAAGCTTTCTTT.